This T cell receptor beta chain was found in a study of T cell responses to AZD1222 COVID-19 vaccine. Whole-study findings and limits: Dominant CD4 TCR responses targeted spike regions 160-218 and 743-854.

Method: immunoSEQ multiplex PCR; TCRdb's copy keeps in-frame clones and lacks some. Of 100,000 to 120,000 clones in the sample, 85% to 90% were seen once. In this sample, this clone turned up once. The target antigen is unknown. The CDR3 covers 13 residues. The V and J ends lost 6 bases and 1 base respectively, with 9 bases between them. Germline values: CDR1 ENHRY, CDR2 SYGVKD. This sequence joins TRBV10-3 and TRBJ2-5; no clear D gene. This TCR derives from an adult who received the AZD1222 COVID-19 vaccine. Source: peripheral blood, taken 28 days after the second AZD1222 dose. CDR3 amino acids: CAISSYSQETQYF. CDR3 DNA: TGTGCCATCAGCTCGTACAGCCAAGAGACCCAGTACTTC.